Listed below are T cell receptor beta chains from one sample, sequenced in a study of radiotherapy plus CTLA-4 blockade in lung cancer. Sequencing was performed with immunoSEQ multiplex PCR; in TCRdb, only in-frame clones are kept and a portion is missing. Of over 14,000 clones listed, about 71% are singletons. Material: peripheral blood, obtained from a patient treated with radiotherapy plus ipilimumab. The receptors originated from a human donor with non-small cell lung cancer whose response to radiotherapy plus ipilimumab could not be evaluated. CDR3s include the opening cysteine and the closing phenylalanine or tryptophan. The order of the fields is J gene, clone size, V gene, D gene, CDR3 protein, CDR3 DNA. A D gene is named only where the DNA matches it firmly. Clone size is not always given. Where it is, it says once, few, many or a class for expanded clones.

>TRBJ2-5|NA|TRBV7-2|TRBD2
CASSDRDYYQETQYF
TGTGCCAGCAGCGACCGGGACTACTACCAAGAGACCCAGTACTTC
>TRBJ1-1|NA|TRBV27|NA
CASSSAGGTTEAFF
TGTGCCAGCAGCAGCGCGGGGGGGACCACTGAAGCTTTCTTT
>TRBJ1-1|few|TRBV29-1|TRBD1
CSGHRGRSNTEAFF
TGCAGCGGTCACAGGGGAAGATCGAACACTGAAGCTTTCTTT
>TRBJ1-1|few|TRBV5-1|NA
CASSLSAVSF
TGCGCCAGCAGCTTGAGTGCGGTTTCTTTT
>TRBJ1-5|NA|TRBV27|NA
CASRKTGIVNQPQHF
TGTGCCAGCAGGAAAACAGGGATTGTCAATCAGCCCCAGCATTTT
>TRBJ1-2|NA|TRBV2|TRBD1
CASSENLPGQGADYGYTF
TGTGCCAGCAGCGAGAACCTGCCGGGACAGGGGGCGGACTATGGCTACACCTTC
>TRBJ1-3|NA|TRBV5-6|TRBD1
CASRRDRGNTIYF
TGTGCCAGCAGGAGGGACAGGGGAAACACCATATATTTT
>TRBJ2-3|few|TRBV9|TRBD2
CASSVGASGGLTDTQYF
TGTGCCAGCAGCGTAGGGGCTAGCGGGGGCCTCACAGATACGCAGTATTTT
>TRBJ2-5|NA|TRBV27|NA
CASALNPGLPMTQYF
TGTGCCAGCGCGTTGAACCCGGGACTGCCAATGACCCAGTACTTC
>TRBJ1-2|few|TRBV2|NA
CASSEANPGGATNYGYTF
TGTGCCAGCAGTGAAGCAAATCCGGGAGGGGCCACTAACTATGGCTACACCTTC
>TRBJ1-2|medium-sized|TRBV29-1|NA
CSVESGTNYGYTF
TGCAGCGTTGAATCGGGAACCAACTATGGCTACACCTTC
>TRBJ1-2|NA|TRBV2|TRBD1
CASSKQGAGDGYTF
TGTGCCAGCAGTAAACAGGGGGCAGGGGATGGCTACACCTTC
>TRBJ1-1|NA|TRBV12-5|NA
CASGVTGNTEAFF
TGTGCTAGTGGCGTCACAGGGAACACTGAAGCTTTCTTT
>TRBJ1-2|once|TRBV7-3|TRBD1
CASSPGQGRGYTF
TGTGCCAGCAGCCCCGGACAGGGGCGAGGCTACACCTTC
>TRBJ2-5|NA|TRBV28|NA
CASSHDSYQETQYF
TGTGCCAGCAGTCACGACAGTTACCAAGAGACCCAGTACTTC
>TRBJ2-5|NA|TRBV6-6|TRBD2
CASSYSSGGVGTQYF
TGTGCCAGCAGTTACTCCAGCGGGGGGGTAGGGACCCAGTACTTC
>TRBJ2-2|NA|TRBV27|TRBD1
CASTGGANTGELFF
TGTGCCAGCACAGGGGGCGCCAACACCGGGGAGCTGTTTTTT
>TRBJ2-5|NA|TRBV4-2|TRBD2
CASSQGNTGAGGSETQYF
TGTGCCAGCAGCCAAGGAAATACAGGCGCGGGGGGGTCGGAGACCCAGTACTTC
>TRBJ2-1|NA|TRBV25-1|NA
CASSGGLGNEQFF
TGTGCCAGCAGTGGGGGCTTAGGTAATGAGCAGTTCTTC
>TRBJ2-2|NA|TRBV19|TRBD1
CASRQQGRNTGELFF
TGTGCCAGTAGACAACAGGGGAGGAACACCGGGGAGCTGTTTTTT
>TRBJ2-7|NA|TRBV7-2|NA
CASSLGLVSYEQYF
TGTGCCAGCAGCTTAGGACTAGTCTCCTACGAGCAGTACTTC
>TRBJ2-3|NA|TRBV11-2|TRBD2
CASSLAGGIDTQYF
TGTGCCAGCAGTCTAGCGGGGGGGATTGATACGCAGTATTTT
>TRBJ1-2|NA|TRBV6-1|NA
CASVDNSYGYTF
TGTGCCAGCGTAGACAACTCCTATGGCTACACCTTC
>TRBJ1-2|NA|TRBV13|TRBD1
CASSNRGAYGYTF
TGTGCCAGCAGCAACAGGGGTGCCTATGGCTACACCTTC
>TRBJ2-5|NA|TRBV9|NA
CASSTRGSGVETQYF
TGTGCCAGCAGCACCCGGGGTAGCGGAGTAGAGACCCAGTACTTC
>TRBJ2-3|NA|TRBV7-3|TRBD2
CASSLTLAGDLTDTQYF
TGTGCCAGCAGCCTGACGTTAGCGGGGGACCTCACAGATACGCAGTATTTT
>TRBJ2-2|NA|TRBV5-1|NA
CASSLDNRMNTGELFF
TGCGCCAGCAGCTTGGATAACAGAATGAACACCGGGGAGCTGTTTTTT
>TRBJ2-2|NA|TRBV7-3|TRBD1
CASSRQGVGNTGELFF
TGTGCCAGCAGTCGACAGGGGGTGGGGAACACCGGGGAGCTGTTTTTT
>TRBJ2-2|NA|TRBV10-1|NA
CASSGSWGANTGELFF
TGCGCCAGCAGTGGCTCGTGGGGCGCGAACACCGGGGAGCTGTTTTTT
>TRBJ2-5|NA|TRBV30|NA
CAWSVLAGSKTQYF
TGTGCCTGGAGTGTACTGGCAGGGTCGAAGACCCAGTACTTC
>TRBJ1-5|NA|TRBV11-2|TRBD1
CASSSTGVNQPQHF
TGTGCCAGCAGCTCGACAGGGGTAAATCAGCCCCAGCATTTT
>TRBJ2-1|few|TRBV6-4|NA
CASSGLEGTDEQFF
TGTGCCAGCAGTGGGCTGGAGGGGACCGATGAGCAGTTCTTC
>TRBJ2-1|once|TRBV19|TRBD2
CASSTGAAGGSYNEQFF
TGTGCCAGTAGTACCGGTGCGGCGGGGGGGTCCTACAATGAGCAGTTCTTC
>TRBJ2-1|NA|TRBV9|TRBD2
CASSVAGTASGVGEQFF
TGTGCCAGCAGCGTAGCTGGTACGGCTAGCGGGGTTGGTGAGCAGTTCTTC
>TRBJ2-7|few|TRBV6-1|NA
CASRPGGALGEQYF
TGTGCCAGCAGGCCCGGCGGGGCACTGGGCGAGCAGTACTTC
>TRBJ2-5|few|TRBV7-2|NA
CASSFGSLSVETQYF
TGTGCCAGCAGCTTCGGGAGCCTCTCTGTGGAGACCCAGTACTTC
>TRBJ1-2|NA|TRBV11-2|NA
CASSPWTEQNYGYTF
TGTGCCAGCAGCCCCTGGACAGAGCAGAACTATGGCTACACCTTC
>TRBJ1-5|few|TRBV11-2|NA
CASSLVSGWSNQPQHF
TGTGCCAGCAGCTTAGTATCAGGGTGGAGCAATCAGCCCCAGCATTTT
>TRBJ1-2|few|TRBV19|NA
CASSTGGSDNYGYTF
TGTGCCAGTAGTACTGGTGGGAGCGATAACTATGGCTACACCTTC
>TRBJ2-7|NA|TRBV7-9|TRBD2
CASSPGGGTYEQYF
TGTGCCAGCAGCCCTGGCGGGGGGACCTACGAGCAGTACTTC
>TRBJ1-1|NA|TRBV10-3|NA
CAIGGERRNTEAFF
TGTGCCATCGGGGGGGAACGGAGGAACACTGAAGCTTTCTTT
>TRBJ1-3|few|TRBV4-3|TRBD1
CASSQWTGGRAVNTIYF
TGCGCCAGCAGCCAATGGACAGGGGGTAGAGCTGTAAACACCATATATTTT
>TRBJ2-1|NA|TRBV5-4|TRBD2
CASSFQQAGGPVDEQFF
TGTGCCAGCAGCTTTCAACAAGCGGGGGGGCCGGTCGATGAGCAGTTCTTC
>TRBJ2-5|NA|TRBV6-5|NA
CASSYGIGGQETQYF
TGTGCCAGCAGTTACGGGATAGGGGGCCAAGAGACCCAGTACTTC
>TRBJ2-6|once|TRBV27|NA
CASLGDSGANVLTF
TGTGCCAGCCTAGGGGATTCTGGGGCCAACGTCCTGACTTTC
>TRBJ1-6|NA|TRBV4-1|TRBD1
CASSQEGQGFSPLHF
TGCGCCAGCAGCCAAGAGGGACAGGGGTTTTCACCCCTCCACTTT
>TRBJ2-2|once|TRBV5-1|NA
CASSFSGGTGELFF
TGCGCCAGCAGCTTTTCCGGGGGTACCGGGGAGCTGTTTTTT
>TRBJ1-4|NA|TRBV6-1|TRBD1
CASRITGVTDEKLFF
TGTGCCAGCAGGATAACAGGGGTTACGGATGAAAAACTGTTTTTT
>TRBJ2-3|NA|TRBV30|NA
CAWSFGDTQYF
TGTGCCTGGAGCTTCGGAGATACGCAGTATTTT
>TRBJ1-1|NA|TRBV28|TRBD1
CASRPPGQGGHTEAFF
TGTGCCAGCAGACCCCCGGGACAGGGGGGGCACACTGAAGCTTTCTTT
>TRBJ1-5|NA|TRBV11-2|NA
CASSLEGDNQPQHF
TGTGCCAGCAGCTTAGAAGGGGATAATCAGCCCCAGCATTTT